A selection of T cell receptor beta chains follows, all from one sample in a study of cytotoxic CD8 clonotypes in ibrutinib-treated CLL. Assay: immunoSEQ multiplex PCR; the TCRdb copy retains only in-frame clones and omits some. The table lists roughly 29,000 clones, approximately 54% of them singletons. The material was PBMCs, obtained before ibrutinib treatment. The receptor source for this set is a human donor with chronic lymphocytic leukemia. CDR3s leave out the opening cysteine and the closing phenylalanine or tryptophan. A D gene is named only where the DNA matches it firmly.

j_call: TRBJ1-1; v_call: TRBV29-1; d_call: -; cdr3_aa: SVDNTVNTEAF
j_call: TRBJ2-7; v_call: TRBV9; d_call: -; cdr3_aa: ASSAYLKGGEQY
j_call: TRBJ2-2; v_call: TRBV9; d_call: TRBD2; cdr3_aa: ASSTRVSGSGTGELF
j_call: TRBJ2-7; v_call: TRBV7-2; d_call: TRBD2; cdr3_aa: ASSRTLGGGKDYEQY
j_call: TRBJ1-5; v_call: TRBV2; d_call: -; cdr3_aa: ASSIGDSNQPQH
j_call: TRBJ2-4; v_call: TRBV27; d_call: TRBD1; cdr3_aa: ASSYDRGLAKNIQY
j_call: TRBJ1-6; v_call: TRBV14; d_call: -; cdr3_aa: ASSLQRQSSYNSPLH
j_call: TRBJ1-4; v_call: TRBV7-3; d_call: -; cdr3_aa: ASSLGGSPNEKLF
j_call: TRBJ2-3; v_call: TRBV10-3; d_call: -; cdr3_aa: AIRGTLADTQY
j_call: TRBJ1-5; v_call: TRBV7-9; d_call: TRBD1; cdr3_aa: ASSALTGEFQPQH
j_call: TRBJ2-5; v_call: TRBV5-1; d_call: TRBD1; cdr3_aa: ASSSTGLETQY
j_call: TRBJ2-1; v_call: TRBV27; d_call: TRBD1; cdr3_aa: ASSILRGPSYNEQF
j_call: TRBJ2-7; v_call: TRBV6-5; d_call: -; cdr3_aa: ASGFNYEQY
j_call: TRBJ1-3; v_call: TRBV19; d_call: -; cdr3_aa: ASTQGNSGNTIY
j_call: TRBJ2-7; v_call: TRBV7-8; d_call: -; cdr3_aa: ASSLDAYEQY
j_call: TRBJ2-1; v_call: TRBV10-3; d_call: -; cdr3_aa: AGGVSDNEQF
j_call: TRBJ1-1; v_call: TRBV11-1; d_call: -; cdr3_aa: ASSFGGTEAF
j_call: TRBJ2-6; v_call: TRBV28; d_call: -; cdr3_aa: ASSLGAGGLSGANVLT
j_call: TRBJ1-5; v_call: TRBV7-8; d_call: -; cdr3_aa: ASSLGAINQPQH
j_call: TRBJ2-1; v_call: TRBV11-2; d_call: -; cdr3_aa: ASSLVAITSYNEQF
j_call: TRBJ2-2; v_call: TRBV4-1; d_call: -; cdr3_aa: ASSQVSEYTGELF
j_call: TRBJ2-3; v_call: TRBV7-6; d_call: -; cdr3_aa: ASSLIGGTDTQY
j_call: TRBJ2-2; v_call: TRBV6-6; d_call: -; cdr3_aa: ASIGSPNTGELF
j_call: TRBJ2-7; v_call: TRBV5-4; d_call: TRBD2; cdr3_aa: ASSLEPGLAAHEQY
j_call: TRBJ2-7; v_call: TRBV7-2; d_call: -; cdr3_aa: ASSPSQGRYEQY
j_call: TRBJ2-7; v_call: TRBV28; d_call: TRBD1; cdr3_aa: ASSFLRDRGSYEQY
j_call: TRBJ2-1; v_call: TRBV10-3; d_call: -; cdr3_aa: AAGQSSYNEQF
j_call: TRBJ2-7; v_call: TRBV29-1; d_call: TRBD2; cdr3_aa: SVEAPPGSGGAAGEQY
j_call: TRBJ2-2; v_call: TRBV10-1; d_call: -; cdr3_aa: ASSEWWLDGTGELF
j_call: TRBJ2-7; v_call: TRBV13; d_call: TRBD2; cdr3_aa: ASSSRTSLYEQY
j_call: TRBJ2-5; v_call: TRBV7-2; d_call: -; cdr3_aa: ASSLDQVVETQY
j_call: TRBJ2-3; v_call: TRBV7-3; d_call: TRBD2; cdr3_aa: ASSLTGGEASTDTQY
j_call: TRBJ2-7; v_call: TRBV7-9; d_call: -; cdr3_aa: ASSLQDTEQY
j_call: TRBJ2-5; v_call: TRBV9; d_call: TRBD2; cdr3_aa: ASSEVAGAQETQY
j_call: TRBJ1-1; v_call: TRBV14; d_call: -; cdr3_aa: ASSQELKGTEAF
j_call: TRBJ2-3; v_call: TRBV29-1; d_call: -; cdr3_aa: SVEKGGEVTDTQY
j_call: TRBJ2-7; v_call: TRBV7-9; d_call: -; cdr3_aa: ASSHGHPYEQY
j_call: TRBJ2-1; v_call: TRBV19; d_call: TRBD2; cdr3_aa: ASSYDVSSRRTSGINEQF
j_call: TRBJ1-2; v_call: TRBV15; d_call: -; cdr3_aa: ATSTGVGYT